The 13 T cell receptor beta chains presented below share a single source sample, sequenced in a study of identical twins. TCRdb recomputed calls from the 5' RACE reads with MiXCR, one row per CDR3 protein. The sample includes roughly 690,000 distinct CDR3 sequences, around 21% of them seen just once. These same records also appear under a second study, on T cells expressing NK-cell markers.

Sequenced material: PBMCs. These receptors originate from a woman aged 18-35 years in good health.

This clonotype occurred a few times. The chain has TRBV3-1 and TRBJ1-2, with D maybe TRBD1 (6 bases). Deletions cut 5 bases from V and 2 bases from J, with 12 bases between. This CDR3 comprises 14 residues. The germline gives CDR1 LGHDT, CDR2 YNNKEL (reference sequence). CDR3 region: CASSYATGNYGYTF. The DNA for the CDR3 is TGTGCCAGCAGCTACGCAACAGGGAACTATGGCTACACCTTC. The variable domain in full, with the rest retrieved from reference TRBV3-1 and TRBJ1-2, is DTAVSQTPKYLVTQMGNDKSIKCEQNLGHDTMYWYKQDSKKFLKIMFSYNNKELIINETVPNRFSPKSPDKAHLNLHINSLELGDSAVYFCASSYATGNYGYTFGSGTRLTVV.

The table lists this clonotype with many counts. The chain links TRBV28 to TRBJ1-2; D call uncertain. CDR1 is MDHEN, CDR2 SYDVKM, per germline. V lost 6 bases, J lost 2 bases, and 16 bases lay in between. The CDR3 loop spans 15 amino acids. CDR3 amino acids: CASRVLGNPNYGYTF. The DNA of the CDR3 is TGTGCCAGCAGGGTCTTGGGGAACCCGAACTATGGCTACACCTTC.

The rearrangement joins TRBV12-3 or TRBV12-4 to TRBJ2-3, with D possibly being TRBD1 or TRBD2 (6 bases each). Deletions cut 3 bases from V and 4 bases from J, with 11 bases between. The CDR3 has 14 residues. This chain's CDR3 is CASSLGGHADTQYF. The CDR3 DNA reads TGTGCCAGCAGTTTGGGGGGCCATGCAGATACGCAGTATTTT.

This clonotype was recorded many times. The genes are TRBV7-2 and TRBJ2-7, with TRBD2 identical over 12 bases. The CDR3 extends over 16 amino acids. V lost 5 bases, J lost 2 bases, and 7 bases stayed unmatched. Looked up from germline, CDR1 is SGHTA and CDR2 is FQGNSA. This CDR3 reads CASSPYLAGGPYEQYF. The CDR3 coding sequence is TGTGCCAGCAGCCCCTATCTAGCGGGAGGGCCCTACGAGCAGTACTTC.

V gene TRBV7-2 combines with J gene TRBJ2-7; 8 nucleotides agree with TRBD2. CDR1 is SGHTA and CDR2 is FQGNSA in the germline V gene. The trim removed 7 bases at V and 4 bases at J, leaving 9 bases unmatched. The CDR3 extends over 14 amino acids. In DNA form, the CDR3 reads TGTGCCAGCAAAAAAACTAGCGGAACATACGAGCAGTACTTC. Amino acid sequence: CASKKTSGTYEQYF.

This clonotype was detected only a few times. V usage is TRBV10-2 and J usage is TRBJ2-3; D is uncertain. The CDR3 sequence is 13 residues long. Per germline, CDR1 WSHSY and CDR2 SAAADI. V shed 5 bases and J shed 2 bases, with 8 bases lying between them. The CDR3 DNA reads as TGCGCCAGCAGTCGGCAGATCACAGATACGCAGTATTTT. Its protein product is CASSRQITDTQYF.

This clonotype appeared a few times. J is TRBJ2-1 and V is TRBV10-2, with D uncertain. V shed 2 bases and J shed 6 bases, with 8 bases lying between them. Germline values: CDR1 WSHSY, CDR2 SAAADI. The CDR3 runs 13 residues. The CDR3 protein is CASSEPGINEQFF. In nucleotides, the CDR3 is TGCGCCAGCAGTGAGCCCGGAATCAATGAGCAGTTCTTC.

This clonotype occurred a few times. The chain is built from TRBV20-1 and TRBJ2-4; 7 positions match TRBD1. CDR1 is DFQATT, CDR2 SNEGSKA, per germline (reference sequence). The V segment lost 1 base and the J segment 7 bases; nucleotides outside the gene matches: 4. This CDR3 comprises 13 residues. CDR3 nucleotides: TGCAGTGCTAGAGGACAGGGCGGGAACATTCAGTACTTC. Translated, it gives CSARGQGGNIQYF.

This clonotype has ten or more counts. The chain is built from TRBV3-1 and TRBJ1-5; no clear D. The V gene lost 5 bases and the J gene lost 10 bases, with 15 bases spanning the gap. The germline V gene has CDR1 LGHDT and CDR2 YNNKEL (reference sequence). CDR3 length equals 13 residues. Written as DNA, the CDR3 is TGTGCCAGCAGCTCGGCGCTCCTGGGACCCCAGCATTTT. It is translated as CASSSALLGPQHF.

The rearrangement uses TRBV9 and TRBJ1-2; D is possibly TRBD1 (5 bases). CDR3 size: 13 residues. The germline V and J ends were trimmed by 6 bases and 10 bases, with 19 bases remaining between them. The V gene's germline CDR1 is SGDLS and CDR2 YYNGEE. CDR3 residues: CASTQGFGNPYTF. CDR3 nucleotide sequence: TGTGCCAGCACTCAGGGTTTTGGTAACCCCTACACCTTC.

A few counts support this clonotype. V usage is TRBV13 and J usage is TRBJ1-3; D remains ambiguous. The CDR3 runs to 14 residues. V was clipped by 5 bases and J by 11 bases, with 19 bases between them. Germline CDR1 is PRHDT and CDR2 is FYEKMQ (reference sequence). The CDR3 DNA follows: TGTGCCAGCAGCCTTGGGCCATTTCAGGTCGCCATATATTTT. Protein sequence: CASSLGPFQVAIYF.

The CDR3 loop reads CASTDLAKNIQYF. The CDR3 coding sequence is TGTGCCAGCACAGACCTAGCCAAAAACATTCAGTACTTC. V and J are TRBV27 and TRBJ2-4; no definite D call. Germline V gene data show CDR1 as MNHEY and CDR2 as SMNVEV (reference sequence). Trimming took off 7 bases at V and 0 bases at J, with 7 bases between the two ends. The CDR3 spans 13 residues.

DNA of the CDR3: TGTGCCATCAGTGACGTAGAAATCCGGGTCAGGGACTGGTATGAGCAGTTCTTC. The encoded protein is CAISDVEIRVRDWYEQFF. V usage is TRBV10-3 and J usage is TRBJ2-1; the D gene is possibly TRBD2 (6 bases). The CDR3 sequence is 18 residues long. Trimming shortened V by 3 bases and J by 8 bases, and 26 bases separated the two germline ends. From germline, CDR1 is ENHRY and CDR2 SYGVKD.